This is a list of T cell receptor beta chains from one sample in a study of T cell responses to AZD1222 COVID-19 vaccine. Profiled with immunoSEQ multiplex PCR; TCRdb holds only in-frame clones, not every one. This table holds 90,000 to 110,000 clones, 91% found once. Sample: peripheral blood, taken on day 0 of AZD1222 vaccination. All receptors come from an adult in good health. The CDR3 runs from the conserved cysteine through the conserved F or W. D genes are given only for firm matches. The listing skips clone size in some rows; elsewhere it reads once, few, many or a size class.

TRBJ2-7 | TRBV10-3 | - | - | CAISEGDRAYEQYF | TGTGCCATCAGTGAGGGGGACCGCGCCTACGAGCAGTACTTC
TRBJ1-1 | TRBV25-1 | - | - | CASKQGVMNTEAFF | TGTGCCAGCAAGCAGGGAGTCATGAACACTGAAGCTTTCTTT
TRBJ1-4 | TRBV30 | - | - | CAWSAPWGEKLFF | TGTGCCTGGAGCGCTCCCTGGGGGGAAAAACTGTTTTTT
TRBJ1-2 | TRBV5-4 | - | - | CASSPRTEYGYTF | TGTGCCAGCAGCCCCAGGACAGAGTATGGCTACACCTTC
TRBJ1-6 | TRBV11-1 | - | - | CASSYRGGNSPLHF | TGTGCCAGCAGCTATAGAGGGGGTAATTCACCCCTCCACTTT
TRBJ1-6 | TRBV7-3 | - | few | CASSLVVLGNSPLHF | TGTGCCAGCAGCTTAGTGGTGCTGGGTAATTCACCCCTCCACTTT
TRBJ2-4 | TRBV27 | TRBD2 | once | CASGPTSGIPLAKNIQYF | TGTGCCAGCGGCCCGACTAGCGGGATCCCTCTAGCCAAAAACATTCAGTACTTC
TRBJ1-4 | TRBV9 | - | - | CASSAGYASEKLFF | TGTGCCAGCAGCGCGGGTTACGCTAGTGAAAAACTGTTTTTT
TRBJ2-3 | TRBV4-1 | - | - | CASSQEGAEDTQYF | TGCGCCAGCAGCCAAGAGGGGGCGGAGGATACGCAGTATTTT
TRBJ1-3 | TRBV18 | TRBD1 | - | CASSPQEGGNSGNTIYF | TGTGCCAGCTCACCACAGGAAGGGGGCAACTCTGGAAACACCATATATTTT
TRBJ2-3 | TRBV10-2 | - | - | CASSRRTERDTQYF | TGCGCCAGCAGTCGTCGGACGGAAAGAGATACGCAGTATTTT
TRBJ1-2 | TRBV4-1 | - | - | CASSLAGGAGYTF | TGCGCCAGCAGCCTGGCCGGGGGGGCCGGCTACACCTTC
TRBJ1-1 | TRBV6-1 | - | once | CASSEQGVGAEAFF | TGTGCCAGCAGTGAACAAGGGGTAGGCGCTGAAGCTTTCTTT
TRBJ2-7 | TRBV18 | - | - | CASSLGAGYQGDEQYF | TGTGCCAGCTCACTAGGGGCGGGGTACCAAGGAGACGAGCAGTACTTC
TRBJ2-1 | TRBV18 | TRBD2 | - | CASSPSSGSRSYNEQFF | TGTGCCAGCTCACCCTCTAGCGGGAGTCGCTCCTACAATGAGCAGTTCTTC
TRBJ1-1 | TRBV5-1 | - | - | CASSLAFFGTGGNTEAFF | TGCGCCAGCAGCTTGGCCTTTTTTGGGACGGGAGGGAACACTGAAGCTTTCTTT
TRBJ2-5 | TRBV9 | - | - | CASSVGTNQETQYF | TGTGCCAGCAGCGTAGGGACAAATCAAGAGACCCAGTACTTC
TRBJ2-5 | TRBV5-1 | TRBD1 | - | CASSPGTGPQETQYF | TGCGCCAGCAGCCCCGGGACAGGGCCTCAAGAGACCCAGTACTTC
TRBJ2-7 | TRBV6-5 | TRBD2 | - | CASSYGGGGEQYF | TGTGCCAGCAGTTACGGGGGGGGAGGCGAGCAGTACTTC
TRBJ2-3 | TRBV19 | - | once | CASSIGRGDTQYF | TGTGCCAGTAGTATCGGGAGAGGGGATACGCAGTATTTT
TRBJ1-2 | TRBV5-1 | - | - | CASSFQRGADYGYTF | TGCGCCAGCAGCTTTCAGAGGGGGGCTGACTATGGCTACACCTTC
TRBJ2-1 | TRBV30 | TRBD2 | - | CAWSGTRGAYEQFF | TGTGCCTGGAGCGGGACGCGGGGGGCGTATGAGCAGTTCTTC
TRBJ1-5 | TRBV7-2 | - | - | CASSANPVRAEYSNQPQHF | TGTGCCAGCAGCGCTAACCCGGTGCGGGCCGAATATAGCAATCAGCCCCAGCATTTT
TRBJ1-5 | TRBV29-1 | - | - | CSVRQGNQPQHF | TGCAGCGTCCGACAGGGCAATCAGCCCCAGCATTTT
TRBJ1-5 | TRBV7-2 | - | - | CASSLRDTGQPQHF | TGTGCCAGCAGCTTACGGGACACCGGTCAGCCCCAGCATTTT
TRBJ1-2 | TRBV7-2 | - | - | CASSSYRGDGTF | TGTGCCAGCAGTTCCTACCGGGGGGACGGCACCTTC
TRBJ1-1 | TRBV16 | - | - | CASSPRGAQNTEAFF | TGTGCCAGCAGCCCCCGAGGGGCCCAGAACACTGAAGCTTTCTTT
TRBJ1-1 | TRBV20-1 | TRBD1 | - | CSARDRAESFF | TGCAGTGCAAGGGACAGGGCGGAATCTTTCTTT
TRBJ1-1 | TRBV7-9 | - | - | CASSSQGGTEAFF | TGTGCCAGCAGCTCGCAGGGAGGGACTGAAGCTTTCTTT
TRBJ1-2 | TRBV19 | TRBD1 | - | CASIGFGQGDYGYTF | TGTGCCAGTATTGGATTCGGACAGGGGGACTATGGCTACACCTTC
TRBJ1-1 | TRBV6-5 | TRBD1 | - | CASSRDRENTEAFF | TGTGCCAGCAGTCGCGACAGGGAGAACACTGAAGCTTTCTTT
TRBJ1-4 | TRBV5-8 | - | - | CASSPRTGRILGEKLFF | TGTGCCAGCAGCCCCAGGACGGGACGGATTTTAGGTGAAAAACTGTTTTTT
TRBJ2-3 | TRBV5-1 | TRBD2 | - | CASSSAGGEDTQYF | TGCGCCAGCAGCTCAGCGGGAGGGGAAGATACGCAGTATTTT
TRBJ1-2 | TRBV2 | - | few | CASTLGQPTNYGYTF | TGTGCCAGCACCCTTGGCCAACCTACTAACTATGGCTACACCTTC
TRBJ1-2 | TRBV3-1/TRBV3-2 | - | - | CASSQGSRGARGYTF | TGTGCCAGCAGCCAAGGATCAAGGGGGGCGAGGGGCTACACCTTC
TRBJ1-3 | TRBV3-1/TRBV3-2 | TRBD1 | - | CASSLQGSGNTIYF | TGTGCCAGCAGCCTACAGGGGTCTGGAAACACCATATATTTT
TRBJ1-3 | TRBV2 | TRBD1 | - | CASSERLWDSGNTIYF | TGTGCCAGCAGTGAAAGGCTCTGGGACAGTGGAAACACCATATATTTT